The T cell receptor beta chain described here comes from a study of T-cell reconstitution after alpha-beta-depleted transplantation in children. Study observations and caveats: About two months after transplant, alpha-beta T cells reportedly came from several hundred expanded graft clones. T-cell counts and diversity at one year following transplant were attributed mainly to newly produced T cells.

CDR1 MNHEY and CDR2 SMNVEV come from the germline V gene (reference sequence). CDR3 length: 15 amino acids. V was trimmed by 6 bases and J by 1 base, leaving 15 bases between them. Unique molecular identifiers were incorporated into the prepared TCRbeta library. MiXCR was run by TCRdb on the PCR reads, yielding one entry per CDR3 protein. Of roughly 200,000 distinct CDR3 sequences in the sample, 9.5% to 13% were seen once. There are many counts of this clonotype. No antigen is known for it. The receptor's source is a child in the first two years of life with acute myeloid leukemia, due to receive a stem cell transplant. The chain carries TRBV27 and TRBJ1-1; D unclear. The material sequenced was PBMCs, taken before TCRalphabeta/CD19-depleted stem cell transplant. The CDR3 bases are TGTGCCAGCAGGCGACTTTTGAAGGGGAACACTGAAGCTTTCTTT. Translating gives CASRRLLKGNTEAFF.